These T cell receptor beta chains were read from a single sample in a study of blood T cell repertoires in COVID-19. Repertoires were generated with immunoSEQ multiplex PCR, while TCRdb's copy carries only in-frame clones and drops some. Counted here are some 100,000 clones, 80% to 90% occurring once; the ten biggest clones make up around 5%. Specimen: peripheral blood. These receptors were taken from a human donor in a cohort sampled during active COVID-19. Each CDR3 is given with its conserved first and last residue. Each record gives: D gene, V gene, J gene, clone size, CDR3 protein, CDR3 DNA. The D gene is left open where the match is weak. Some rows mark clone size as missing; the rest say once, few, many or name a class of expanded clone.

TRBD1	TRBV28	TRBJ1-1	.	CASSSGQVNTEAFF	TGTGCCAGCAGCTCGGGACAGGTGAACACTGAAGCTTTCTTT
.	TRBV12-3/TRBV12-4	TRBJ1-5	.	CASSLSEGPQHF	TGTGCCAGCAGTTTATCAGAGGGGCCCCAGCATTTT
TRBD2	TRBV11-3	TRBJ2-3	.	CASSLGASGNTDTQYF	TGTGCCAGCAGCTTAGGGGCTAGCGGTAACACAGATACGCAGTATTTT
TRBD1	TRBV5-6	TRBJ2-5	.	CASSGGTGQETQYF	TGTGCCAGCAGCGGGGGGACAGGGCAAGAGACCCAGTACTTC
.	TRBV9	TRBJ1-6	few	CASSVEDNSPLHF	TGTGCCAGCAGCGTCGAGGATAATTCACCCCTCCACTTT
.	TRBV18	TRBJ1-5	once	CASSPALRQPQHF	TGTGCCAGCTCACCAGCGTTACGGCAGCCCCAGCATTTT
TRBD1	TRBV3-1/TRBV3-2	TRBJ1-5	.	CASRPPDRGTDQPQHF	TGTGCCAGCAGACCTCCCGACAGGGGGACGGATCAGCCCCAGCATTTT
TRBD2	TRBV11-2	TRBJ2-3	.	CASSLVAGGATDTQYF	TGTGCCAGCAGCTTAGTGGCGGGAGGTGCCACAGATACGCAGTATTTT
TRBD1	TRBV2	TRBJ2-3	.	CASRRQGTDTQYF	TGTGCCAGCAGGAGACAGGGTACAGATACGCAGTATTTT
.	TRBV9	TRBJ2-5	.	CASSVGFGLQETQYF	TGTGCCAGCAGCGTAGGGTTTGGGCTCCAAGAGACCCAGTACTTC
TRBD1	TRBV9	TRBJ2-7	.	CASSVGTGVYEQYF	TGTGCCAGCAGCGTAGGGACAGGGGTCTACGAGCAGTACTTC
TRBD1	TRBV9	TRBJ1-3	.	CASSAQPDRVGNTIYF	TGTGCCAGCAGCGCCCAACCCGACAGGGTAGGAAACACCATATATTTT
.	TRBV28	TRBJ2-7	few	CASSFEDTYCF	TGTGCCAGCAGTTTTGAGGACACGTACTGCTTC
.	TRBV30	TRBJ2-1	.	CAWKRFRESSYNEQFF	TGTGCCTGGAAACGATTCCGGGAGAGCTCCTACAATGAGCAGTTCTTC
.	TRBV6-2/TRBV6-3	TRBJ2-6	.	CASSYHPSGANVLTF	TGTGCCAGCAGTTATCATCCCTCTGGGGCCAACGTCCTGACTTTC
TRBD2	TRBV7-6	TRBJ2-1	.	CASSLGASGSFPYNEQFF	TGTGCCAGCAGCTTAGGGGCTAGCGGGAGTTTCCCCTACAATGAGCAGTTCTTC
.	TRBV27	TRBJ2-5	.	CASRPRGGAGQETQYF	TGTGCCAGCAGACCTCGCGGGGGCGCGGGACAAGAGACCCAGTACTTC
TRBD2	TRBV4-2	TRBJ2-1	.	CASSQPMGLVANEQFF	TGTGCCAGCAGCCAACCTATGGGACTAGTGGCCAATGAGCAGTTCTTC
TRBD1	TRBV11-2	TRBJ2-1	.	CASSFQLPGQGSNEQFF	TGTGCCAGCAGCTTCCAACTCCCGGGACAGGGAAGCAATGAGCAGTTCTTC
TRBD1	TRBV27	TRBJ1-2	.	CASTDGQGRSGYTF	TGTGCCAGCACAGACGGACAGGGGAGGAGTGGCTACACCTTC
.	TRBV28	TRBJ1-1	.	CASRRNTEAFF	TGTGCCAGCAGGCGGAACACTGAAGCTTTCTTT
TRBD2	TRBV12-5	TRBJ2-1	.	CASGPGLAGESEFF	TGTGCTAGTGGGCCCGGACTAGCGGGAGAGAGTGAGTTCTTC
.	TRBV6-5	TRBJ1-5	.	CASSLRIGNQPQHF	TGTGCCAGCAGCTTGAGGATTGGCAATCAGCCCCAGCATTTT
.	TRBV9	TRBJ2-1	.	CASSVGRGNEQFF	TGTGCCAGCAGCGTAGGCAGGGGCAATGAGCAGTTCTTC
TRBD2	TRBV4-1	TRBJ2-7	.	CASSQELAPSYEQYF	TGCGCCAGCAGCCAAGAACTAGCGCCTTCCTACGAGCAGTACTTC
TRBD2	TRBV6-1	TRBJ2-7	.	CASSEANLASGSDNEQYF	TGTGCCAGCAGTGAAGCGAACCTGGCTAGCGGGAGTGACAACGAGCAGTACTTC
.	TRBV13	TRBJ2-2	.	CASSLGLYGELFF	TGTGCCAGCAGCTTAGGCCTCTACGGGGAGCTGTTTTTT
TRBD2	TRBV5-1	TRBJ2-7	.	CASSLQRGGEQYF	TGCGCCAGCAGCTTGCAGCGGGGAGGAGAGCAGTACTTC
TRBD1	TRBV18	TRBJ1-5	.	CASSPGTGGGQPQHF	TGTGCCAGCTCCCCCGGGACAGGGGGCGGACAGCCCCAGCATTTT
.	TRBV30	TRBJ1-1	.	CAWSDVGQNTEAFF	TGTGCCTGGAGCGACGTGGGACAGAACACTGAAGCTTTCTTT
.	TRBV6-1	TRBJ2-5	.	CASSEAGWSVQETQYF	TGTGCCAGCAGTGAAGCTGGTTGGTCAGTACAAGAGACCCAGTACTTC